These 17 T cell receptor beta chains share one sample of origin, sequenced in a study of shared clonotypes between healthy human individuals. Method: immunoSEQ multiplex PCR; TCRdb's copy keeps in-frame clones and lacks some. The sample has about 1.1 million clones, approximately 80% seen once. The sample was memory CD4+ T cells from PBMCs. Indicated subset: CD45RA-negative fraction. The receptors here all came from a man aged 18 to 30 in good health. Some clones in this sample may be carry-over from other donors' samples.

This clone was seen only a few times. The CDR3 is CASSFGGLAGAEQYF. CDR3 sequence (DNA): TGTGCCAGCAGCTTCGGCGGACTAGCGGGAGCCGAGCAGTACTTC. J is TRBJ2-7 and V is TRBV5-4; 13 bases align to TRBD2. V shed 2 bases, J shed 6 bases, and the junction held 5 bases outside the gene matches. The CDR3 loop spans 15 amino acids. Germline loops: CDR1 SGHNT, CDR2 YYREEE (reference sequence).

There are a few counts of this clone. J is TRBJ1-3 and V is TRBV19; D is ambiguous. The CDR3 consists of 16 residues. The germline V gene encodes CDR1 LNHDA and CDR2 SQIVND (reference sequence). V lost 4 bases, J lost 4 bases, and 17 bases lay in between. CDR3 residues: CASSTLGPSWGNTIYF. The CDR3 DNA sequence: TGTGCCAGTAGTACCCTCGGGCCTAGCTGGGGAAACACCATATATTTT.

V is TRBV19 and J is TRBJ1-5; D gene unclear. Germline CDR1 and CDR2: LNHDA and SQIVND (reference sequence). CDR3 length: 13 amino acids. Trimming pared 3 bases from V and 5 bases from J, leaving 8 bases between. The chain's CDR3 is CASSMSRDQPQHF. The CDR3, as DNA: TGTGCCAGTAGTATGAGTCGGGATCAGCCCCAGCATTTT.

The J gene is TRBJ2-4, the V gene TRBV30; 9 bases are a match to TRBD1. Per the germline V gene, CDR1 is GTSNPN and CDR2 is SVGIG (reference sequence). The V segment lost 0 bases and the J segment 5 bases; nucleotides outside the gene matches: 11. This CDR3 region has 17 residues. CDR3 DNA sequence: TGTGCCTGGAGTGTTTGGACAGGGGCGTTATCCGAAAACATTCAGTACTTC. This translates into CAWSVWTGALSENIQYF.

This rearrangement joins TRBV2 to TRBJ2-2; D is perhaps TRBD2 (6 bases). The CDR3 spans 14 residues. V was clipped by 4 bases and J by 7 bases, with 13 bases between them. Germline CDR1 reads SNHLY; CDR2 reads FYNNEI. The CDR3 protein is CASSVRLANGELFF. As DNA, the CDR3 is TGTGCCAGCAGTGTCCGGCTAGCGAACGGGGAGCTGTTTTTT.

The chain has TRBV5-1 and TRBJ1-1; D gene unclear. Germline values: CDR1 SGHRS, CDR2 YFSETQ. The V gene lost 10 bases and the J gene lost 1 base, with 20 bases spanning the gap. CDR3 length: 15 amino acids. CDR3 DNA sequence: TGCGCCGGACCAACAGCCCTCCGGGGGAACACTGAAGCTTTCTTT. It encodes CAGPTALRGNTEAFF.

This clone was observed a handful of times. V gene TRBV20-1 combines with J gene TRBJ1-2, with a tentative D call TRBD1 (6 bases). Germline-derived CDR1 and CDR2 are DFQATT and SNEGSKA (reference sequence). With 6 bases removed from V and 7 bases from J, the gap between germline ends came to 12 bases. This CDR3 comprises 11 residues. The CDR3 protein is CSAQGQPGYTF. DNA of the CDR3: TGCAGTGCACAGGGCCAGCCTGGCTACACCTTC.

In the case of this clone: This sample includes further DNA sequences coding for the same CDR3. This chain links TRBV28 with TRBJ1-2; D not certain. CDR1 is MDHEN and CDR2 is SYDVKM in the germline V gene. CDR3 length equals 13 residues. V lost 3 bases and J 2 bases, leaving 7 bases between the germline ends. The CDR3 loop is CASSLVGNYGYTF. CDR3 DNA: TGTGCCAGCAGTTTGGTGGGAAACTATGGCTACACCTTC.

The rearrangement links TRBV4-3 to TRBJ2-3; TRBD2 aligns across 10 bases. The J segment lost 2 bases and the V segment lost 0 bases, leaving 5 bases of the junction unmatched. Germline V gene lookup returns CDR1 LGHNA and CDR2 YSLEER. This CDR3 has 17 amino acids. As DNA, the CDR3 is TGCGCCAGCAGCCAAGACGTTAGCGGGAGGATCACAGATACGCAGTATTTT. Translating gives CASSQDVSGRITDTQYF.

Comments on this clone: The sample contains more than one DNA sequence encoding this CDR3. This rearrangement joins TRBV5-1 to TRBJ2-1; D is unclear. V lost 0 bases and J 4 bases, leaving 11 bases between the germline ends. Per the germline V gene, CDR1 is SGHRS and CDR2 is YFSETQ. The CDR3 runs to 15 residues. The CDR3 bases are TGCGCCAGCAGCTTGGCCCGCGTACCGTACAATGAGCAGTTCTTC. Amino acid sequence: CASSLARVPYNEQFF. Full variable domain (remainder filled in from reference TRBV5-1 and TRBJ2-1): KAGVTQTPRYLIKTRGQQVTLSCSPISGHRSVSWYQQTPGQGLQFLFEYFSETQRNKGNFPGRFSGRQFSNSRSEMNVSTLELGDSALYLCASSLARVPYNEQFFGPGTRLTVL.

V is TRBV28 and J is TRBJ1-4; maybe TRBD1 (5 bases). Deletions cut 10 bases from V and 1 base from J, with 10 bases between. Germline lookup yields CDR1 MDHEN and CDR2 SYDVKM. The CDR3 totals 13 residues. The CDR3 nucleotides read TGTGCCACCGGGGGTGGAACTAATGAAAAACTGTTTTTT. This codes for CATGGGTNEKLFF.

Here the CDR3 reads CASSVGTGTIYEQYF. The DNA for the CDR3 is TGTGCCAGCAGCGTAGGGACAGGAACGATCTACGAGCAGTACTTC. The chain combines TRBV9 with TRBJ2-7; TRBD1 agrees at 7 bases. Unmatched junction bases numbered 6, after V lost 0 bases and J lost 3 bases. The CDR3 covers 15 residues. Germline-derived CDR1 and CDR2 are SGDLS and YYNGEE. Full variable domain (missing parts from reference TRBV9 and TRBJ2-7): DSGVTQTPKHLITATGQRVTLRCSPRSGDLSVYWYQQSLDQGLQFLIQYYNGEERAKGNILERFSAQQFPDLHSELNLSSLELGDSALYFCASSVGTGTIYEQYFGPGTRLTVT.

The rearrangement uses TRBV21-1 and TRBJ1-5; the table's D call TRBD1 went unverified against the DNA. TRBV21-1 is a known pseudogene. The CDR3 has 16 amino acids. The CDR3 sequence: CASSKDQGTGGTPQHF. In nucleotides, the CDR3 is TGTGCCAGCAGCAAAGATCAGGGGACAGGGGGCACGCCCCAGCATTTT.

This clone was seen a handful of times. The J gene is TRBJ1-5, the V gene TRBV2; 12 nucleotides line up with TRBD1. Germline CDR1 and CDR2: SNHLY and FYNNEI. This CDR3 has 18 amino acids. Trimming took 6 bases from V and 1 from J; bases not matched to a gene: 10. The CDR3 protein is CASRGEWDRGPSNQPQHF. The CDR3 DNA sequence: TGTGCCAGCAGGGGCGAGTGGGACAGGGGGCCCAGCAATCAGCCCCAGCATTTT.

This chain's CDR3 is CASSPDGSSGNTIYF. The CDR3 nucleotides read TGTGCCAGCAGCCCCGACGGCTCCTCTGGAAACACCATATATTTT. V is TRBV11-2 and J is TRBJ1-3; no clear D gene. Deletions cut 5 bases from V and 0 bases from J, with 11 bases between. Looked up from germline, CDR1 is SGHAT and CDR2 is FQNNGV. The CDR3 has 15 amino acids.

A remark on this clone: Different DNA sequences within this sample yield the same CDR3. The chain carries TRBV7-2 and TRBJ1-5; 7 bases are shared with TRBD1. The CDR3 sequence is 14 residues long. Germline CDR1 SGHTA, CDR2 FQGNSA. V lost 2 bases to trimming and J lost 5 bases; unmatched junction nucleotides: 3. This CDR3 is CASSLRQGYQPQHF. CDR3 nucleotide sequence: TGTGCCAGCAGCTTACGACAGGGCTATCAGCCCCAGCATTTT. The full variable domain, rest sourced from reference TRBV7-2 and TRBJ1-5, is GAGVSQSPSNKVTEKGKDVELRCDPISGHTALYWYRQSLGQGLEFLIYFQGNSAPDKSGLPSDRFSAERTGGSVSTLTIQRTQQEDSAVYLCASSLRQGYQPQHFGDGTRLSIL.

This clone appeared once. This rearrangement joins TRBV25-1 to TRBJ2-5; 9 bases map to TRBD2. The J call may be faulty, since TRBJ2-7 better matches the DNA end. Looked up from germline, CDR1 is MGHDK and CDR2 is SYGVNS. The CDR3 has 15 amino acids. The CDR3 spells CASSESSGRPYEQYF. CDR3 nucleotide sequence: TGTGCCAGCAGTGAATCAAGCGGGAGGCCCTACGAGCAGTACTTC.